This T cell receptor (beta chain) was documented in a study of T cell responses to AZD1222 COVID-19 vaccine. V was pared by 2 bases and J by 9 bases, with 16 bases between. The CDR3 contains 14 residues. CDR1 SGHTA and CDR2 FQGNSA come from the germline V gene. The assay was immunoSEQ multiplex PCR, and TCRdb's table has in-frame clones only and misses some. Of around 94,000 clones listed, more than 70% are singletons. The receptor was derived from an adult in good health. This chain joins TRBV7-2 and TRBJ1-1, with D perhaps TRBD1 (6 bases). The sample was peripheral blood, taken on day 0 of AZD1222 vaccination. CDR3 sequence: CASSLSGGTGQAFF. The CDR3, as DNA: TGTGCCAGCAGCTTAAGTGGGGGAACAGGGCAAGCTTTCTTT.